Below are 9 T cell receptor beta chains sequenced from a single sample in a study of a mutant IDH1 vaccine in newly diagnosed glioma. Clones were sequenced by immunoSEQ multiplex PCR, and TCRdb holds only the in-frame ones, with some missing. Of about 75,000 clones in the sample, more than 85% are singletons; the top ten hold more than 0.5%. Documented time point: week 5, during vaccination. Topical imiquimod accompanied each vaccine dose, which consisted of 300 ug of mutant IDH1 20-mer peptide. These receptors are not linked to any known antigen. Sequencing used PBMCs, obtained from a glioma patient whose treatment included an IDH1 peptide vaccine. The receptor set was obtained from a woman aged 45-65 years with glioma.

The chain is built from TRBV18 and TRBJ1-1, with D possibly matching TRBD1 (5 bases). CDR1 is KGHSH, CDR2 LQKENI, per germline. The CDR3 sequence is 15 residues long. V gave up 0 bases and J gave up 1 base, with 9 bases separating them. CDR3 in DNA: TGTGCCAGCTCACCACCGAGGGGAGGGAACACTGAAGCTTTCTTT. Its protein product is CASSPPRGGNTEAFF.

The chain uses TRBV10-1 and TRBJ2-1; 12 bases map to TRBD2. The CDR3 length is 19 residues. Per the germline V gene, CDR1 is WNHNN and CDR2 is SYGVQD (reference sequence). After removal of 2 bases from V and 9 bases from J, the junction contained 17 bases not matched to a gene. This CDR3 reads CASSERGLAGGPRMSEQFF. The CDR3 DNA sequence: TGCGCCAGCAGTGAGAGGGGCCTAGCGGGAGGGCCCCGGATGTCTGAGCAGTTCTTC.

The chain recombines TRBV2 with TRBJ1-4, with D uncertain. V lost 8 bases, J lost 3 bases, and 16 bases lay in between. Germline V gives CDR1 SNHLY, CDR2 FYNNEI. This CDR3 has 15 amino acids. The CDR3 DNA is TGTGCCAGCCTCGGGTCTCGAGCTGCTAATGAAAAACTGTTTTTT. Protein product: CASLGSRAANEKLFF.

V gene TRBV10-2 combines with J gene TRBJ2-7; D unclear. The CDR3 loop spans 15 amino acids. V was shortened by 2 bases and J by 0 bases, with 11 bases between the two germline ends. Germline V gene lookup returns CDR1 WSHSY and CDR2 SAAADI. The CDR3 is CASSEDGFSSYEQYF. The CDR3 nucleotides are TGCGCCAGCAGTGAGGACGGTTTTTCCTCCTACGAGCAGTACTTC.

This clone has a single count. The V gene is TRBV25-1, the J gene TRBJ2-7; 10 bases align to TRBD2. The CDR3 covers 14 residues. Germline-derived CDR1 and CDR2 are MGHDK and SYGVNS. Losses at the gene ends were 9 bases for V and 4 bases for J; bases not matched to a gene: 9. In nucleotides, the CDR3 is TGTGCCAGGTTCGCTAGCGGGAGTCGGTACGAGCAGTACTTC. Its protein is CARFASGSRYEQYF.

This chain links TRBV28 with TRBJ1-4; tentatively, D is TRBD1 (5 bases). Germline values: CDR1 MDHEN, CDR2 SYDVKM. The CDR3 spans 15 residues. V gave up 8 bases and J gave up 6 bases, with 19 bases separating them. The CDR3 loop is CASAPGGVRHEKLFF. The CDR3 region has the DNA TGTGCCAGCGCGCCCGGGGGGGTGCGTCATGAAAAACTGTTTTTT. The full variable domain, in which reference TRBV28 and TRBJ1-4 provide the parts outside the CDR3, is DVKVTQSSRYLVKRTGEKVFLECVQDMDHENMFWYRQDPGLGLRLIYFSYDVKMKEKGDIPEGYSVSREKKERFSLILESASTNQTSMYLCASAPGGVRHEKLFFGSGTQLSVL.

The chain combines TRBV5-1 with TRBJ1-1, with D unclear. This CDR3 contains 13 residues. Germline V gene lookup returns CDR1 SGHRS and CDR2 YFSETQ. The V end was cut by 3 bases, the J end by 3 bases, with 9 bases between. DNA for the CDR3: TGCGCCAGCAGCTACACACAACACACTGAAGCTTTCTTT. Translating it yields CASSYTQHTEAFF.

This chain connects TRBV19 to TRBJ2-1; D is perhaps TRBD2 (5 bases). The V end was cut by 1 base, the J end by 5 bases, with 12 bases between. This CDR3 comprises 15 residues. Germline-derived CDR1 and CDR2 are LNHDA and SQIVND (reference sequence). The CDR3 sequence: CASSIAYRGDNEQFF. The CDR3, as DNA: TGTGCCAGTAGTATAGCCTACCGGGGAGACAATGAGCAGTTCTTC.

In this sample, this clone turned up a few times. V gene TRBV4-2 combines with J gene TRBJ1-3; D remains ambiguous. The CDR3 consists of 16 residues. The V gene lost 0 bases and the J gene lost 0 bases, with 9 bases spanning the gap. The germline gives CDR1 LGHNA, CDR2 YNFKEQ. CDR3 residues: CASSQDAFLSGNTIYF. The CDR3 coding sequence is TGTGCCAGCAGCCAAGATGCTTTCCTCTCTGGAAACACCATATATTTT.